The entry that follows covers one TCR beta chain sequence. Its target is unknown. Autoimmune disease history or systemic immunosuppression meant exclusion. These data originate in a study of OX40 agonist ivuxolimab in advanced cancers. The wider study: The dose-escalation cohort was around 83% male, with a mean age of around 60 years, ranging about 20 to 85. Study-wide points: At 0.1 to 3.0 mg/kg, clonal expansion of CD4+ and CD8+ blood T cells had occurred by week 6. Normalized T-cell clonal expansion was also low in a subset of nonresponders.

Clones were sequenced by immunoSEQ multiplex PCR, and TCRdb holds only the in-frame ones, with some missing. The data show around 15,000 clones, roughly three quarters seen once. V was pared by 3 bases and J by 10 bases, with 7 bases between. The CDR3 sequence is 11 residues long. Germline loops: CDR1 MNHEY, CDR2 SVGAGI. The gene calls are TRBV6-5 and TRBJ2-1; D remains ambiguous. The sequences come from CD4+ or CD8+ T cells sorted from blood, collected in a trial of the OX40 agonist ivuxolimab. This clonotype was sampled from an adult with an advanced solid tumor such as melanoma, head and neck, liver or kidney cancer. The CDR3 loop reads CASSYVREQFF. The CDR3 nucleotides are TGTGCCAGCAGTTATGTCAGGGAGCAGTTCTTC.